This T cell receptor (beta chain) is from a study of patients and donors after allogeneic stem cell transplantation. This clonotype showed up just a few times. A single record per CDR3 protein comes from TCRdb applying MiXCR to the RT-PCR reads. The profile shows roughly 200,000 distinct CDR3 sequences, less than 50% of them singletons. Sequencing used blood, either unsorted or a sorted T cell fraction (not recorded which). The sequence came from a human donor who was either an allogeneic HSCT recipient or a stem cell or donor lymphocyte infusion donor (not recorded which). It is not recorded whose cells these are; they may come from a transplant donor.

The CDR3 nucleotides are TGCGCCAGCAGCTTAGGACACGGATACAATGAGCAGTTCTTC. Encoded protein: CASSLGHGYNEQFF. This chain connects TRBV5-1 to TRBJ2-1, with a tentative D call TRBD1 (5 bases). This CDR3 is built from 14 residues. Germline loops: CDR1 SGHRS, CDR2 YFSETQ. V lost 2 bases and J lost 4, with 10 bases in between.